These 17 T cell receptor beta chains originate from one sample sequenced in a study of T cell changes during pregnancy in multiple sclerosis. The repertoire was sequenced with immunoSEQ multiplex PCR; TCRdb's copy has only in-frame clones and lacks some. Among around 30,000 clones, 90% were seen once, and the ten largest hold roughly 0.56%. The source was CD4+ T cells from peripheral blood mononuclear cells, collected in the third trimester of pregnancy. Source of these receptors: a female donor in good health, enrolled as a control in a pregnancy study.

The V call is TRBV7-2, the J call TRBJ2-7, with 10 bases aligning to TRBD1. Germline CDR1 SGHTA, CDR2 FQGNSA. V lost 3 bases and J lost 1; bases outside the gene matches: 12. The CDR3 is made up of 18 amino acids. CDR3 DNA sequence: TGTGCCAGCAGCTTCTCCGGGGACAGGGGAGGTGGGTCCTACGAGCAGTACTTC. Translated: CASSFSGDRGGGSYEQYF.

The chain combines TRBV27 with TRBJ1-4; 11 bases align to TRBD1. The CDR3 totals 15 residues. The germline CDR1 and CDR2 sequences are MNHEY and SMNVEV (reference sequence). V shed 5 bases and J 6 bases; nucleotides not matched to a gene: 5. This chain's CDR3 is CASSPGQGAYEKLFF. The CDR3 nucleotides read TGTGCCAGCAGTCCCGGACAGGGGGCGTATGAAAAACTGTTTTTT.

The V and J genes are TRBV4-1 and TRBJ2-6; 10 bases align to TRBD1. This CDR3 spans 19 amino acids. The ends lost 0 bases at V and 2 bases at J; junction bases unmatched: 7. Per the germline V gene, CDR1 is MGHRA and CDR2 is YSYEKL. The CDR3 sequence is CASSQDEPGTGAGANVLTF. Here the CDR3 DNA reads TGCGCCAGCAGCCAAGATGAGCCCGGGACAGGGGCTGGGGCCAACGTCCTGACTTTC.

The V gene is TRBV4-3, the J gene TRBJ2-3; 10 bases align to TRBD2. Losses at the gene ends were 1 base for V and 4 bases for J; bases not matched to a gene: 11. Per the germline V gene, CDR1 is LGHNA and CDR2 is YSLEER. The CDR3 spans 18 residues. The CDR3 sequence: CASSQVLRSGGAADTQYF. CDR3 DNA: TGCGCCAGCAGCCAAGTCCTCAGGAGCGGGGGGGCCGCAGATACGCAGTATTTT.

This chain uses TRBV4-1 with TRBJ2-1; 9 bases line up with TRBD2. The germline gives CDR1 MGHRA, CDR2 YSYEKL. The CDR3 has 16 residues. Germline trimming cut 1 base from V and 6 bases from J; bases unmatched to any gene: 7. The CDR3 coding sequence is TGCGCCAGCAGCCAAGCTCCAGCGGGAGGCCTCAATGAGCAGTTCTTC. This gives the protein CASSQAPAGGLNEQFF.

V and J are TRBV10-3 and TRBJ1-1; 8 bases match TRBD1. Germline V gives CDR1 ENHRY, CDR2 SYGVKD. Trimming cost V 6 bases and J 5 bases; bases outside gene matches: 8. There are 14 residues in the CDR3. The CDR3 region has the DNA TGTGCCATCAGGGACGGACAGGGTGGGACTGAAGCTTTCTTT. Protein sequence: CAIRDGQGGTEAFF.

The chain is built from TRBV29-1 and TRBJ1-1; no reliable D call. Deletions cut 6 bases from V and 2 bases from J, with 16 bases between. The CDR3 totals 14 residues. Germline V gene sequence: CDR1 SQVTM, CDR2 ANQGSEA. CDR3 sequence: CSVAGGKGNTEAFF. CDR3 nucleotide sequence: TGCAGCGTAGCGGGCGGGAAAGGAAACACTGAAGCTTTCTTT.

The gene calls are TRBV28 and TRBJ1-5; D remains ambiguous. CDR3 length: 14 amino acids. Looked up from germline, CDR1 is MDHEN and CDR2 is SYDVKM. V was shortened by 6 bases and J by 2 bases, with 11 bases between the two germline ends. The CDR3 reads CASSSPVGNQPQHF. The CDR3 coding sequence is TGTGCCAGCAGCTCGCCAGTGGGCAATCAGCCCCAGCATTTT.

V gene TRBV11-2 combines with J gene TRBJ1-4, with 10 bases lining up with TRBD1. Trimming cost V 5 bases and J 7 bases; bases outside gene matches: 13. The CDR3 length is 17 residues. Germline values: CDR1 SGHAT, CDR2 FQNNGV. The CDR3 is CASSASGTGAAGEKLFF. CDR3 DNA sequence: TGTGCCAGCAGCGCATCCGGGACAGGGGCCGCGGGTGAAAAACTGTTTTTT.

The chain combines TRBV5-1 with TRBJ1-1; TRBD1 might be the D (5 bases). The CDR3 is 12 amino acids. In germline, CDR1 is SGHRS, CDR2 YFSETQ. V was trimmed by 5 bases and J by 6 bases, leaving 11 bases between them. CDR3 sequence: CASSDGGAEAFF. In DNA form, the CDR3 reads TGCGCCAGCAGTGATGGGGGGGCTGAAGCTTTCTTT.

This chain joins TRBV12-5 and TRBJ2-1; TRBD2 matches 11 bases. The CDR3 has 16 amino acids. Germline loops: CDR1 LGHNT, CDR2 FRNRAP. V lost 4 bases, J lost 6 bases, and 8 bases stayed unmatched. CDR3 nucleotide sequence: TGTGCTAGTGGTTCGCCCCTAGCGGGGGGCTTCAATGAGCAGTTCTTC. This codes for CASGSPLAGGFNEQFF.

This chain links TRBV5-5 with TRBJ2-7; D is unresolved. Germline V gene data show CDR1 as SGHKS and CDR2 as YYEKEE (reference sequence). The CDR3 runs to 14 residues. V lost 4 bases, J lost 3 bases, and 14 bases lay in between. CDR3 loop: CASSRVPSGYEQYF. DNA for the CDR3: TGTGCCAGCAGCCGTGTCCCCTCGGGCTACGAGCAGTACTTC.

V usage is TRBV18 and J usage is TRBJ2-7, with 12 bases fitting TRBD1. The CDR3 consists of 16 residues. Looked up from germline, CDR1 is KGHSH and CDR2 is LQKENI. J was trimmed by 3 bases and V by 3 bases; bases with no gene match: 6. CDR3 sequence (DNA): TGTGCCAGCTCACCGCCCGGGACAGGGGGCGACTACGAGCAGTACTTC. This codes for CASSPPGTGGDYEQYF. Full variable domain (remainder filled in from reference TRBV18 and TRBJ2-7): NAGVMQNPRHLVRRRGQEARLRCSPMKGHSHVYWYRQLPEEGLKFMVYLQKENIIDESGMPKERFSAEFPKEGPSILRIQQVVRGDSAAYFCASSPPGTGGDYEQYFGPGTRLTVT.

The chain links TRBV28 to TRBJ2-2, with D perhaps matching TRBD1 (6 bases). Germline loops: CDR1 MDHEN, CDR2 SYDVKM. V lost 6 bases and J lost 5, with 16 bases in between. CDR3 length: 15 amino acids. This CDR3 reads CASSLQGSGTGELFF. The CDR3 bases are TGTGCCAGCAGCCTACAGGGATCGGGAACCGGGGAGCTGTTTTTT.

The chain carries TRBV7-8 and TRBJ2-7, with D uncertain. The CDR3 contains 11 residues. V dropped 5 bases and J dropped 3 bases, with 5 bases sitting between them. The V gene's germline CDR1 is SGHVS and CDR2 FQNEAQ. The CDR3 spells CASSLYYEQYF. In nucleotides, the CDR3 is TGTGCCAGCAGCCTCTACTACGAGCAGTACTTC.

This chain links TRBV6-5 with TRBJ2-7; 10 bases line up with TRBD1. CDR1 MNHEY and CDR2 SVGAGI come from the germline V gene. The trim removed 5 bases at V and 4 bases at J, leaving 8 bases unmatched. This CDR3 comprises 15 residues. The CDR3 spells CASSRSGTGVYEQYF. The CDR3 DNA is TGTGCCAGCAGTCGTTCCGGGACAGGGGTTTACGAGCAGTACTTC.

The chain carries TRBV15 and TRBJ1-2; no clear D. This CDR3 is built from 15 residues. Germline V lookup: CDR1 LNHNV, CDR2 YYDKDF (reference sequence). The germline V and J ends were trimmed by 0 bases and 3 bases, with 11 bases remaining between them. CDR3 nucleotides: TGTGCCACCAGCAGAGATGTCCGGGAGCACTATGGCTACACCTTC. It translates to CATSRDVREHYGYTF.